This TCR beta chain comes out of a study of beta chain features in type 1 diabetes. In the study overall: The patient and healthy donor groups were comparable for age, gender and cell yields. Findings and caveats of the study: TCRB repertoires of naive, central memory and Treg cells appeared more similar among patients than among healthy donors. Type 1 diabetes patients had moderately but significantly shorter TCRB CDR3s in all four CD4+ subsets.

Germline assignment: CDR1 SGHTA and CDR2 FQGNSA. The J segment lost 3 bases and the V segment lost 2 bases, leaving 0 bases of the junction unmatched. There are 13 residues in the CDR3. Reverse transcribing all isolated RNA meant expressed TCRB transcripts were sequenced. This table comes from immunoSEQ multiplex PCR, and its TCRdb copy is limited to in-frame clones, with some not included. This sample has about 150,000 clones, with 10% found just once. This clone was seen a few times. Its antigen is unknown. Distinct nucleotide sequences in the sample also encode this CDR3. Isolation of CD4+ naive, central memory, regulatory and stem cell-like memory cells was achieved by sorting via CD45RO/CCR7/CD25/CD127/CD95/CD27.

The chain links TRBV7-2 to TRBJ2-7; 8 bases match TRBD2. The TCR was taken from a man under 40 with type 1 diabetes. Sequencing was done on a sample of central memory CD4+ T cells from blood. The CDR3 sequence is CASSLTSGYEQYF. The DNA of the CDR3 is TGTGCCAGCAGCTTAACTAGCGGCTACGAGCAGTACTTC.